A single sample gave rise to the 32 T cell receptor beta chains below, sequenced in a study of identical twins. Each CDR3 protein gets one entry after TCRdb re-called the 5' RACE reads with MiXCR. The table includes about 290,000 distinct CDR3 sequences, roughly 8.6% detected once. These same records also appear under a second study, on yellow fever vaccine responses in identical twins.

The sequenced sample consisted of CD8+ T cells sorted from blood. Receptors originate from a woman between 18 and 29 years old in good health.

At least ten counts were recorded for this clonotype. This sequence joins TRBV6-2 or TRBV6-3 and TRBJ2-1; D remains unclear. Trimming removed 5 bases from V and 3 bases from J, with 14 bases in between. The CDR3 runs to 15 residues. Germline assignment: CDR1 MNHEY and CDR2 SVGEGT. The chain's CDR3 is CASSRPPEHYNEQFF. CDR3 DNA: TGTGCCAGCAGTCGTCCCCCGGAACACTACAATGAGCAGTTCTTC.

This clonotype was counted at least ten times. The rearrangement links TRBV4-1 to TRBJ2-3; perhaps TRBD2 as D (6 bases). The germline V and J ends were trimmed by 8 bases and 3 bases, with 18 bases remaining between them. Per the germline V gene, CDR1 is MGHRA and CDR2 is YSYEKL. This CDR3 spans 15 amino acids. CDR3 sequence (DNA): TGCGCCAGCCGGGGTACGTTCCTAGCGACAGATACGCAGTATTTT. This sequence encodes CASRGTFLATDTQYF.

V usage is TRBV27 and J usage is TRBJ2-1; 9 bases map to TRBD1. V was pared by 3 bases and J by 4 bases, with 10 bases of the junction left unmatched. The germline V gene has CDR1 MNHEY and CDR2 SMNVEV (reference sequence). CDR3 length equals 17 residues. Here the CDR3 reads CASSLLVTGGPYNEQFF. CDR3 coding DNA: TGTGCCAGCAGTTTGCTCGTGACAGGGGGACCGTACAATGAGCAGTTCTTC.

In its sample, this clonotype was seen a few times. This chain connects TRBV7-6 to TRBJ1-2; 11 bases fit TRBD1. The germline gives CDR1 SGHVS, CDR2 FNYEAQ. This CDR3 has 15 amino acids. V lost 4 bases and J lost 5; bases outside the gene matches: 6. The CDR3 loop reads CASSSDRGRFYGYTF. In DNA form, the CDR3 reads TGTGCCAGCAGCTCGGACAGGGGGCGTTTTTATGGCTACACCTTC.

This rearrangement joins TRBV20-1 to TRBJ2-1; TRBD2 agrees at 8 bases. Germline CDR1 DFQATT, CDR2 SNEGSKA (reference sequence). V was pared by 5 bases and J by 1 base, with 7 bases of the junction left unmatched. CDR3 length: 15 amino acids. The CDR3 coding sequence is TGCAGTGCTGGGGCCTTAGCGGGGTCCTACAATGAGCAGTTCTTC. It is translated as CSAGALAGSYNEQFF.

The CDR3: CASSQFPPTSGRWYEQYF. The DNA for the CDR3 is TGCGCCAGCAGCCAATTTCCCCCCACTAGCGGGAGATGGTACGAGCAGTACTTC. The chain couples TRBV4-3 to TRBJ2-7; TRBD2 matches 11 bases. V was clipped by 2 bases and J by 4 bases; unmatched bases: 13. Germline CDR1 is LGHNA and CDR2 is YSLEER. The CDR3 loop spans 18 amino acids.

This clonotype has a count of ten or more. The J gene is TRBJ1-3, the V gene TRBV27; the D is unclear. The CDR3 covers 15 residues. Germline V gene lookup returns CDR1 MNHEY and CDR2 SMNVEV (reference sequence). V was clipped by 6 bases and J by 0 bases, with 12 bases between them. The CDR3 here is CASSPDRYSGNTIYF. CDR3 nucleotides: TGTGCCAGCAGCCCAGACCGATACTCTGGAAACACCATATATTTT.

A few counts support this clonotype. The genes are TRBV27 and TRBJ2-7; no clear D gene. The CDR3 sequence is 14 residues long. V was cut by 11 bases and J by 2 bases, with 19 bases left in between. Per the germline V gene, CDR1 is MNHEY and CDR2 is SMNVEV (reference sequence). CDR3 protein: CASSGFPNPYEQYF. The CDR3 nucleotides read TGTGCCTCATCCGGTTTCCCGAATCCCTACGAGCAGTACTTC.

DNA for the CDR3: TGTGCCAGCAGCTTGGGTGGAGGGGAAGAGACCCAGTACTTC. Residues: CASSLGGGEETQYF. The chain is built from TRBV5-4 and TRBJ2-5, with D possibly TRBD2 on 6 matching bases. Germline V CDR1 and CDR2: SGHNT, YYREEE (reference sequence). V lost 0 bases, J lost 3 bases, and 9 bases lay in between. The CDR3 contains 14 residues. Using reference TRBV5-4 and TRBJ2-5 for the parts outside the CDR3, the full variable domain is ETGVTQSPTHLIKTRGQQVTLRCSSQSGHNTVSWYQQALGQGPQFIFQYYREEENGRGNFPPRFSGLQFPNYSSELNVNALELDDSALYLCASSLGGGEETQYFGPGTRLLVL.

This clonotype was found a few times. The chain links TRBV20-1 to TRBJ2-7, with D maybe TRBD1 (8 bases). Germline CDR1 DFQATT, CDR2 SNEGSKA (reference sequence). V was pared by 3 bases and J by 4 bases, with 13 bases between. The CDR3 length is 13 residues. As DNA, the CDR3 is TGCAGTGCTAGGACAGGGGAGGGGTACGAGCAGTACTTC. This codes for CSARTGEGYEQYF.

There are many counts of this clonotype. It is likely a read error, because the conserved phenylalanine at the end of the CDR3 is missing. Because the CDR3's place on the DNA is in doubt, the DNA is left out and the CDR3 is given as listed by TCRdb. CDR3 region: CSARDEQAPES. The chain couples TRBV20-1 to TRBJ2-1; the table's D gene call, TRBD1, was not cross checked with the DNA. Germline V gene lookup returns CDR1 DFQATT and CDR2 SNEGSKA (reference sequence). The CDR3 is 11 amino acids in total, end residues counted.

At least ten counts were recorded for this clonotype. The genes are TRBV27 and TRBJ2-4; 7 positions match TRBD1. The germline V gene has CDR1 MNHEY and CDR2 SMNVEV (reference sequence). The CDR3 contains 15 residues. V was clipped by 2 bases and J by 8 bases; unmatched bases: 9. The CDR3 reads CASSLNRDSVDIQYF. The DNA for the CDR3 is TGTGCCAGCAGTTTAAATCGGGACAGTGTAGACATTCAGTACTTC.

This chain uses TRBV2 with TRBJ2-5, with D hard to call. The CDR3 sequence is 14 residues long. V dropped 11 bases and J dropped 1 base, with 17 bases sitting between them. The germline CDR1 and CDR2 sequences are SNHLY and FYNNEI. In nucleotides, the CDR3 is TGTGCCCCCTCAAACCCACAGTTCCAAGAGACCCAGTACTTC. Protein: CAPSNPQFQETQYF.

The chain couples TRBV5-1 to TRBJ1-6, with D possibly being TRBD1 (6 bases). The CDR3 sequence is 14 residues long. Germline-derived CDR1 and CDR2 are SGHRS and YFSETQ. V was shortened by 1 base and J by 7 bases, with 9 bases between the two germline ends. This chain's CDR3 is CASSLLGANSPLHF. CDR3 nucleotides: TGCGCCAGCAGCTTGTTGGGGGCAAATTCACCCCTCCACTTT.

In its sample, this clonotype was seen a few times. The rearrangement links TRBV6-5 to TRBJ2-2; 7 bases are a match to TRBD2. Unmatched junction bases numbered 3, after V lost 1 base and J lost 1 base. This CDR3 is built from 16 residues. The germline gives CDR1 MNHEY, CDR2 SVGAGI. The CDR3 DNA follows: TGTGCCAGCAGTTACTTAAGCGGGATGAACACCGGGGAGCTGTTTTTT. Encoded protein: CASSYLSGMNTGELFF.

This chain joins TRBV20-1 and TRBJ2-7; D unresolved. CDR3 length: 15 amino acids. Trimming cost V 0 bases and J 7 bases, with 19 bases left between them. Germline assignment: CDR1 DFQATT and CDR2 SNEGSKA (reference sequence). CDR3 coding DNA: TGCAGTGCTAGAGAAGATTCTGGGTATGATAGGGAGCAGTACTTC. Its protein product is CSAREDSGYDREQYF.

The chain links TRBV20-1 to TRBJ2-7, with no clear D. Trimming cost V 6 bases and J 0 bases, with 15 bases left between them. The CDR3 consists of 14 residues. In germline, CDR1 is DFQATT, CDR2 SNEGSKA (reference sequence). The DNA of the CDR3 is TGCAGTGCGCCGGCGGCGGCTAGCTCCTACGAGCAGTACTTC. Amino acid sequence: CSAPAAASSYEQYF.

This clonotype was picked up many times. V usage is TRBV7-3 and J usage is TRBJ2-1, with D perhaps matching TRBD2 (6 bases). Trimming took off 0 bases at V and 1 base at J, with 10 bases between the two ends. The germline V gene encodes CDR1 SGHTA and CDR2 FQGTGA. The CDR3 is made up of 16 amino acids. The CDR3 sequence is CASSLTSGPSYNEQFF. DNA for the CDR3: TGTGCCAGCAGCTTAACTAGCGGACCATCCTACAATGAGCAGTTCTTC.

In this sample, this clonotype turned up many times. The chain carries TRBV20-1 and TRBJ2-1; tentative D call: TRBD2 (5 bases). V lost 8 bases to trimming and J lost 4 bases, with 12 bases between them. From germline, CDR1 is DFQATT and CDR2 SNEGSKA (reference sequence). This CDR3 contains 12 residues. CDR3 sequence reads: CSPKAEYNEQFF. The CDR3 nucleotides read TGCAGTCCCAAAGCGGAATACAATGAGCAGTTCTTC.

This clonotype has ten or more counts. The chain links TRBV4-2 to TRBJ1-5; D uncertain. Germline values: CDR1 LGHNA, CDR2 YNFKEQ. CDR3 length: 15 residues. With 0 bases removed from V and 0 bases from J, the gap between germline ends came to 6 bases. CDR3 in amino acids: CASSQDPYSNQPQHF. The CDR3 nucleotides read TGTGCCAGCAGCCAAGATCCTTATAGCAATCAGCCCCAGCATTTT.

This clonotype was seen ten or more times. For the CDR3, the DNA is TGTGCCAGCAGCTTGAGGGGGACCCTAACCCTAGCGGACTCCTACGAGCAGTACTTC. Translated, it gives CASSLRGTLTLADSYEQYF. The rearrangement links TRBV5-6 to TRBJ2-7; perhaps TRBD2 as D (7 bases). This CDR3 contains 19 residues. The V gene lost 1 base and the J gene lost 0 bases, with 23 bases spanning the gap. Germline V gene lookup returns CDR1 SGHDT and CDR2 YYEEEE.

This clonotype came up a few times. This chain links TRBV3-1 with TRBJ2-5, with 12 bases identical to TRBD1. After removal of 1 base from V and 4 bases from J, the junction contained 7 bases not matched to a gene. The CDR3 totals 17 residues. In germline, CDR1 is LGHDT, CDR2 YNNKEL (reference sequence). The DNA for the CDR3 is TGTGCCAGCAGCCAAGTTGGGGGACAGGGGGCATCAGAGACCCAGTACTTC. Its protein is CASSQVGGQGASETQYF.

This sequence joins TRBV9 and TRBJ2-7; 14 bases match TRBD2. This CDR3 has 16 residues. J gave up 4 bases and V 3 bases, and 6 bases lay outside the gene matches. CDR1 is SGDLS, CDR2 YYNGEE, per germline. CDR3 protein: CASSGSGLAGEYEQYF. The CDR3 nucleotides read TGTGCCAGCAGCGGATCGGGACTAGCGGGGGAATACGAGCAGTACTTC.

This clonotype was seen a few times. The gene calls are TRBV7-9 and TRBJ1-6; no clear D gene. CDR3 length equals 14 residues. With 1 base removed from V and 9 bases from J, the gap between germline ends came to 10 bases. Germline CDR1 and CDR2: SEHNR and FQNEAQ (reference sequence). The CDR3 nucleotides read TGTGCCAGCAGCTTAGACAGCGGCCTTTCACCCCTCCACTTT. This encodes CASSLDSGLSPLHF.

A remark on this clonotype: Since no conserved phenylalanine or tryptophan closes the CDR3, a read error is the likely cause. The J gene is TRBJ2-1, the V gene TRBV7-2; D not certain. There are 13 residues in the CDR3. Trimming shortened V by 1 base and J by 6 bases, and 7 bases separated the two germline ends. Germline CDR1 reads SGHTA; CDR2 reads FQGNSA. The CDR3 loop reads CASSLGWANEQFL. CDR3 coding DNA: TGTGCCAGCAGCTTAGGATGGGCCAATGAGCAGTTCCTC.

This chain joins TRBV29-1 and TRBJ2-3; 7 nucleotides line up with TRBD1. The V and J ends lost 6 bases and 0 bases, in that order; junction bases with no gene match: 9. Germline V gene data show CDR1 as SQVTM and CDR2 as ANQGSEA. The CDR3 runs to 15 residues. CDR3 coding DNA: TGCAGCGTGAACAGGGGACAGACTAGCACAGATACGCAGTATTTT. This sequence encodes CSVNRGQTSTDTQYF.

The chain has TRBV4-3 and TRBJ2-3; D is unclear. This CDR3 contains 13 residues. The germline gives CDR1 LGHNA, CDR2 YSLEER. V was shortened by 3 bases and J by 14 bases, with 18 bases between the two germline ends. The DNA of the CDR3 is TGCGCCAGCAGCCAGCTCCATCAAGCCGCCACGTATTTT. Its protein product is CASSQLHQAATYF.

The gene calls are TRBV6-2 or TRBV6-3 and TRBJ2-7; D is ambiguous. V lost 0 bases and J lost 3, with 9 bases in between. The V gene's germline CDR1 is MNHEY and CDR2 SVGEGT. The CDR3 runs 14 residues. CDR3 nucleotide sequence: TGTGCCAGCAGTTACTCACACAGCCACTACGAGCAGTACTTC. Its protein product is CASSYSHSHYEQYF.

In this sample, this clonotype turned up many times. CDR3 loop: CASSQDGGVRAGNTIYF. The CDR3, as DNA: TGTGCCAGCAGCCAAGATGGGGGGGTAAGGGCTGGAAACACCATATATTTT. This chain uses TRBV4-2 with TRBJ1-3, with D maybe TRBD1 (5 bases). CDR3 length: 17 amino acids. Trimming removed 0 bases at V and 2 bases at J, with 14 bases between. The V gene's germline CDR1 is LGHNA and CDR2 YNFKEQ.

In this sample, this clonotype turned up many times. The V and J genes are TRBV5-1 and TRBJ2-7; D gene uncertain. The germline V gene encodes CDR1 SGHRS and CDR2 YFSETQ. Trimming removed 2 bases at V and 3 bases at J, with 9 bases between. This CDR3 has 13 residues. The CDR3 spells CASSFDAGYEQYF. The CDR3 DNA reads as TGCGCCAGCAGCTTCGATGCTGGCTACGAGCAGTACTTC.

This clonotype was recorded a few times. The chain recombines TRBV13 with TRBJ2-5; possible D gene TRBD2, 6 bases. This CDR3 spans 14 amino acids. The V end lost 7 bases, the J end lost 4 bases, and 16 bases lay between the germline ends. Germline V CDR1 and CDR2: PRHDT, FYEKMQ (reference sequence). CDR3 in amino acids: CASNRRETRETQYF. The CDR3 DNA reads as TGTGCCAGCAACCGGAGGGAGACAAGAGAGACCCAGTACTTC.

This clonotype came up many times. J is TRBJ2-1 and V is TRBV4-3; D gene unclear. Trimming stripped 0 bases from V and 4 bases from J, with 10 bases between. There are 15 residues in the CDR3. The V gene's germline CDR1 is LGHNA and CDR2 YSLEER. CDR3 region: CASSQDRDPYNEQFF. The CDR3, as DNA: TGCGCCAGCAGCCAAGATCGAGACCCTTACAATGAGCAGTTCTTC.